This TCR beta chain was sequenced for a study of cytomegalovirus exposure and HLA in healthy donors. General observations from the study: In a later analysis, HLA-C alleles had the fewest associated TCRs, DRB1 alleles the most. Highly shared sequence variants in one cluster were likely a sequencing artifact.

The PCR contained 60 Vbeta and 13 Jbeta primers. Original processing notes: Later work found around 80 million unique TCR beta chains, with some 11 million shared. Measured with immunoSEQ multiplex PCR; TCRdb has only the in-frame clones, and not every one. Clone size and V and J calls were adopted from that table, with D and trimming inferred from the DNA. The sample contains roughly 150,000 clones, 65% to 80% of which appear only once. About this clone: What it recognizes is unknown.

The CDR3 runs to 15 residues. The ends were cut back, 7 bases at V and 0 bases at J, with 13 bases in the middle. Germline lookup yields CDR1 SNHLY and CDR2 FYNNEI. Sample: PBMCs. The receptor was isolated from a woman aged 45 to 65 in good health and CMV-seropositive. The gene calls are TRBV2 and TRBJ1-3, with a tentative D call TRBD1 (6 bases). The CDR3 spells CASKATGSSGNTIYF. The CDR3 DNA reads TGTGCCAGCAAAGCGACAGGCAGCTCTGGAAACACCATATATTTT.